The following is a TCR beta chain sequence with its context. These data come from a study of cytomegalovirus exposure and HLA in healthy donors. Use of 60 Vbeta and 13 Jbeta primers characterized the PCR. Profiling relied on immunoSEQ multiplex PCR, and the TCRdb table lists in-frame clones only, not all of them. The table for this sample gives around 140,000 clones. The CDR3 covers 15 residues. The V and J ends lost 5 bases and 3 bases, in that order; junction bases with no gene match: 4. Germline-derived CDR1 and CDR2 are MDHEN and SYDVKM. V is TRBV28 and J is TRBJ2-1, with 10 positions matching TRBD2. The receptor's source is a woman aged 45 to 65 in good health and CMV-seronegative. The sequencing input was PBMCs. CDR3 region: CASSVIAGGYNEQFF. The CDR3 bases are TGTGCCAGCAGTGTCATAGCGGGAGGCTACAATGAGCAGTTCTTC.